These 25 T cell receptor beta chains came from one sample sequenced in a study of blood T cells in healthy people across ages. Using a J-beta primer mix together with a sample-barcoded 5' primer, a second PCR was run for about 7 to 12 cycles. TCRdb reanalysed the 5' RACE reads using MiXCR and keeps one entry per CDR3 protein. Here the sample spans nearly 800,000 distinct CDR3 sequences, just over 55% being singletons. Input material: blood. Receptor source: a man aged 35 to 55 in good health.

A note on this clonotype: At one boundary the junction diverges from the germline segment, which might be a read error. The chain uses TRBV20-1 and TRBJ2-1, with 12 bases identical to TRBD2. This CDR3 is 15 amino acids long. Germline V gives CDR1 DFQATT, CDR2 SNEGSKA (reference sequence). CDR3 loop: CSARSSSGGVREQSF. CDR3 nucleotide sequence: TGCAGTGCTAGATCGTCTAGCGGGGGGGTTCGGGAGCAGTCCTTC.

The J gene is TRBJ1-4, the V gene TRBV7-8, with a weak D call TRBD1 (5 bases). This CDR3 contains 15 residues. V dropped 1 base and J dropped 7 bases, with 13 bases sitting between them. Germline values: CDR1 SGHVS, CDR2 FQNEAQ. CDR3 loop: CASSLGRGLGEKLFF. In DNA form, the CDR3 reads TGTGCCAGCAGCTTAGGCCGGGGCCTTGGTGAAAAACTGTTTTTT.

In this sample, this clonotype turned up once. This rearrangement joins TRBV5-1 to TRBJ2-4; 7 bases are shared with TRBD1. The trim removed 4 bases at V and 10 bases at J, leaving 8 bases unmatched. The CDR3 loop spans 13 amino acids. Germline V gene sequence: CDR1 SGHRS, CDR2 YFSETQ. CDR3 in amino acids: CASSEGGLSIQYF. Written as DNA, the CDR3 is TGCGCCAGCAGCGAAGGGGGCCTCTCAATTCAGTACTTC.

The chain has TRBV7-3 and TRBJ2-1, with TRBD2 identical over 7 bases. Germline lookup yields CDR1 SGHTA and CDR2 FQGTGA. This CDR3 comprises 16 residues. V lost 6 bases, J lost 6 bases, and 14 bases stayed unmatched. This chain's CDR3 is CASSRRLAPPGNEQFF. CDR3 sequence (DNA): TGTGCCAGCAGTCGCCGACTAGCCCCACCGGGCAATGAGCAGTTCTTC. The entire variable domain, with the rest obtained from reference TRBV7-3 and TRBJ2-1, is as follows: GAGVSQTPSNKVTEKGKYVELRCDPISGHTALYWYRQSLGQGPEFLIYFQGTGAADDSGLPNDRFFAVRPEGSVSTLKIQRTERGDSAVYLCASSRRLAPPGNEQFFGPGTRLTVL.

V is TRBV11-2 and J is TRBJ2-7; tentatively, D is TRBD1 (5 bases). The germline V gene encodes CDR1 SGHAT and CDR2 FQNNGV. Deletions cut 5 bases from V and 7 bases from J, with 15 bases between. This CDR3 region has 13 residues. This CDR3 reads CASSEDSLQEQYF. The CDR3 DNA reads TGTGCCAGCAGCGAAGACAGCCTCCAGGAGCAGTACTTC.

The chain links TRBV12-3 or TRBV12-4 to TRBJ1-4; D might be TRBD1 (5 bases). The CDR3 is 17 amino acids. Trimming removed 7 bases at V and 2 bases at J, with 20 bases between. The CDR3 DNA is TGTGCCAGCACCATAAGGGCTGGGGGAGGTACTAATGAAAAACTGTTTTTT. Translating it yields CASTIRAGGGTNEKLFF.

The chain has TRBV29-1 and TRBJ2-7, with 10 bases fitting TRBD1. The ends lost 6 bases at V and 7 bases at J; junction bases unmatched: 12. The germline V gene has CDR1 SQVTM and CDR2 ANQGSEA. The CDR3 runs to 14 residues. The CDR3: CSVKKGTGAREQYF. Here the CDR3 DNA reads TGCAGCGTGAAGAAGGGGACAGGGGCTCGGGAGCAGTACTTC.

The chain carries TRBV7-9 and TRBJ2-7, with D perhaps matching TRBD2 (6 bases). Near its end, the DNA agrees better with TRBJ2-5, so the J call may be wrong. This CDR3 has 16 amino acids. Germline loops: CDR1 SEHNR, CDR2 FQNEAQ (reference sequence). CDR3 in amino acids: CASSLATAGHGETQYF. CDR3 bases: TGTGCCAGCAGCTTAGCGACCGCGGGGCACGGGGAGACCCAGTACTTC.

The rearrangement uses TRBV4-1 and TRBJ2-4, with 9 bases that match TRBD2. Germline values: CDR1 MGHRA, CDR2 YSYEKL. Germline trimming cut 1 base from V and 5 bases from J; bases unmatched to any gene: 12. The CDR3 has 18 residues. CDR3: CASSQVYLAGNVENIQYF. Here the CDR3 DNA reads TGCGCCAGCAGCCAAGTTTATCTAGCGGGAAATGTTGAAAACATTCAGTACTTC.

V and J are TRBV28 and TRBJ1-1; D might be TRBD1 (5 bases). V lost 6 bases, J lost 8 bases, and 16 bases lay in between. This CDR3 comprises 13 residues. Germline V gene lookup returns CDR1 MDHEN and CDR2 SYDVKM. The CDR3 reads CASSLTQGPEAFF. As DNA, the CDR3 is TGTGCCAGCAGCCTCACCCAGGGACCCGAAGCTTTCTTT. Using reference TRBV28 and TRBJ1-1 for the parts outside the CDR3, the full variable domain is DVKVTQSSRYLVKRTGEKVFLECVQDMDHENMFWYRQDPGLGLRLIYFSYDVKMKEKGDIPEGYSVSREKKERFSLILESASTNQTSMYLCASSLTQGPEAFFGQGTRLTVV.

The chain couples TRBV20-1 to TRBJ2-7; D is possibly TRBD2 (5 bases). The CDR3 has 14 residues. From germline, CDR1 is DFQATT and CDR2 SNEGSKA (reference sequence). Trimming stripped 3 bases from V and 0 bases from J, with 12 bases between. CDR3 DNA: TGCAGTGCTAGGGGCACTAGGCGCTCCTACGAGCAGTACTTC. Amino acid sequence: CSARGTRRSYEQYF.

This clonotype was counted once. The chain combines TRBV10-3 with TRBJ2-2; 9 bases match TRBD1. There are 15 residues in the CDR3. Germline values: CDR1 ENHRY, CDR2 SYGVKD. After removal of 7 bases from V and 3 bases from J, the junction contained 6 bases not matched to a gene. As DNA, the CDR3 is TGTGCCATCAACTCAAGACAGGGGGACACCGGGGAGCTGTTTTTT. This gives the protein CAINSRQGDTGELFF.

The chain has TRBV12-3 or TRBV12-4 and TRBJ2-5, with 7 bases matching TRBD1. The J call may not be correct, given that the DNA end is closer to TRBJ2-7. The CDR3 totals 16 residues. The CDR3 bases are TGTGCCAGCAGTCCCCGGACAGGCTTTATCCCCCCCGAGCAGTACTTC. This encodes CASSPRTGFIPPEQYF.

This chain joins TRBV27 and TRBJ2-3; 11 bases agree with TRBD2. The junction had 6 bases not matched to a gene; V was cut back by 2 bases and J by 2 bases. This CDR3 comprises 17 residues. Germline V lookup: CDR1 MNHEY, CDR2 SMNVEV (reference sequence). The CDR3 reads CASSLPPSGGSTDTQYF. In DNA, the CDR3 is TGTGCCAGCAGTTTACCCCCTAGCGGGGGGTCCACAGATACGCAGTATTTT.

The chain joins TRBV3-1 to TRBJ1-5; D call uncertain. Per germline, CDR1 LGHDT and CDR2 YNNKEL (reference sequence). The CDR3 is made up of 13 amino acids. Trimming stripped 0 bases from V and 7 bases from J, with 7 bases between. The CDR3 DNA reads TGTGCCAGCAGCCAAGAAGTAGGCCAGCCCCAGCATTTT. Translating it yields CASSQEVGQPQHF.

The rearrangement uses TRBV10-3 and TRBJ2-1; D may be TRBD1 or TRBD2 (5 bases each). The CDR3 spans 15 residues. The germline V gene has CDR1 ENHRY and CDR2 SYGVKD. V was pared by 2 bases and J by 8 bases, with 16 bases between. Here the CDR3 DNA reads TGTGCCATCAGTGAGCGGGTCGGGAAGGGGCATGAGCAGTTCTTC. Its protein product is CAISERVGKGHEQFF.

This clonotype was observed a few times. This CDR3 is CASSQPSDRSPSGANVLTF. The CDR3 DNA follows: TGTGCCAGCAGCCAACCGTCGGACAGGTCCCCATCTGGGGCCAACGTCCTGACTTTC. This sequence joins TRBV7-9 and TRBJ2-6; 7 nucleotides align to TRBD1. This CDR3 contains 19 residues. Trimming cost V 5 bases and J 1 base; bases outside gene matches: 14. CDR1 and CDR2 from the germline V gene are SEHNR and FQNEAQ (reference sequence).

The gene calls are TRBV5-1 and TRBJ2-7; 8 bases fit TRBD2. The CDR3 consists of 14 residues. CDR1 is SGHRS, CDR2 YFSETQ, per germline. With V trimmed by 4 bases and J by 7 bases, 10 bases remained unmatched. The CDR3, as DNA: TGCGCCAGCAGCGGACTAGCTAGGGAAAATGAGCAGTACTTC. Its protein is CASSGLARENEQYF.

The CDR3 coding sequence is TGCAGCGCCGAGGGGACAGAGCGGACTAGCGGGAGAATAAATCAGTATTTT. Its translation: CSAEGTERTSGRINQYF. V gene TRBV29-1 combines with J gene TRBJ2-3; 13 bases fit TRBD2. CDR1 and CDR2 from the germline V gene are SQVTM and ANQGSEA. The junction had 22 bases not matched to a gene; V was cut back by 7 bases and J by 12 bases. CDR3 length: 17 amino acids.

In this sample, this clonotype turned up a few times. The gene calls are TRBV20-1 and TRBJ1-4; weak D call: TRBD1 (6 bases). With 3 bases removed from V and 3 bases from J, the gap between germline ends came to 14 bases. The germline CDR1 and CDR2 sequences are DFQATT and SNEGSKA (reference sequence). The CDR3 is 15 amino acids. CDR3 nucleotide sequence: TGCAGTGCTAGTCGGTCCGGGACACCTAATGAAAAACTGTTTTTT. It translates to CSASRSGTPNEKLFF.

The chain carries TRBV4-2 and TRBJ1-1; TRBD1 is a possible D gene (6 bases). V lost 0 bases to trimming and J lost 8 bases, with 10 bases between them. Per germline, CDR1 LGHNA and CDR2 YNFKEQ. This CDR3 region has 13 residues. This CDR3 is CASSQDSDREAFF. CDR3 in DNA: TGTGCCAGCAGCCAAGACTCTGACAGGGAAGCTTTCTTT.

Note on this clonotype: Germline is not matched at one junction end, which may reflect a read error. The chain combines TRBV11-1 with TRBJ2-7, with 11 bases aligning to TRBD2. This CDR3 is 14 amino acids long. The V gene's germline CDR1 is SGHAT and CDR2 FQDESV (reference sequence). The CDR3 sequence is CAGSLAGGAYEQYF. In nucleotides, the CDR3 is TGTGCCGGCAGTCTAGCGGGAGGCGCCTACGAGCAGTACTTC.

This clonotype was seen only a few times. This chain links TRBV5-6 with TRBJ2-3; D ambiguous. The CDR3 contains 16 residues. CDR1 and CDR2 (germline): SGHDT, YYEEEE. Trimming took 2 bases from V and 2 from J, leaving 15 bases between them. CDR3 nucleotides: TGTGCCAGCAGCTTTATCGGCGGAGACTTCACAGATACGCAGTATTTT. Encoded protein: CASSFIGGDFTDTQYF.

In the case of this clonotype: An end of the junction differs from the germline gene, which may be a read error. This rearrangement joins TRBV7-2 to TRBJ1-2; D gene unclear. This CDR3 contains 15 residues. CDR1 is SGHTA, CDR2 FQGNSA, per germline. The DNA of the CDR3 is TGTGCCAGCAGCTTTACAGCGCACTCCTTATATGGCTATACCTTC. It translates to CASSFTAHSLYGYTF.

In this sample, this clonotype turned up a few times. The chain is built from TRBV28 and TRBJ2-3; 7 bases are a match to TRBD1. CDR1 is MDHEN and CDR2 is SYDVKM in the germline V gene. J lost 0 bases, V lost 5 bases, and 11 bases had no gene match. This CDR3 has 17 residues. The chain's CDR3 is CASSIRQGHSSTDTQYF. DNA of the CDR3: TGTGCCAGCAGTATTAGACAGGGACACTCTAGCACAGATACGCAGTATTTT. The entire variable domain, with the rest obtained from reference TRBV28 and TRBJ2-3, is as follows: DVKVTQSSRYLVKRTGEKVFLECVQDMDHENMFWYRQDPGLGLRLIYFSYDVKMKEKGDIPEGYSVSREKKERFSLILESASTNQTSMYLCASSIRQGHSSTDTQYFGPGTRLTVL.